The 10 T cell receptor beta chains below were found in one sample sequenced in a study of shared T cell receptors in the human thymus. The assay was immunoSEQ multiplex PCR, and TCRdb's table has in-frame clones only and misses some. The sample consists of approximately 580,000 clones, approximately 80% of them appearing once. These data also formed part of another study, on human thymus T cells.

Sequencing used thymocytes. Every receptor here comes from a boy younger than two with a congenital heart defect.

DNA of the CDR3: TGTGCCAGCAACAACAGGGCCGGGGACTATGGCTACACCTTC. Protein sequence: CASNNRAGDYGYTF. This sequence joins TRBV6-6 and TRBJ1-2; TRBD1 is a possible D gene (6 bases). CDR1 MNHNY and CDR2 SVGAGI come from the germline V gene (reference sequence). This CDR3 has 14 amino acids. The V and J ends lost 7 bases and 3 bases respectively, with 15 bases between them.

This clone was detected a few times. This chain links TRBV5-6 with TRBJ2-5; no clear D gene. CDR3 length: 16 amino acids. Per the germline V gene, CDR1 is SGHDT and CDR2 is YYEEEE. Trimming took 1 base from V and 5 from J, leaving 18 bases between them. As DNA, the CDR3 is TGTGCCAGCAGCTTGTGGTTTAGCCCTAGTCGGGAGACCCAGTACTTC. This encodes CASSLWFSPSRETQYF.

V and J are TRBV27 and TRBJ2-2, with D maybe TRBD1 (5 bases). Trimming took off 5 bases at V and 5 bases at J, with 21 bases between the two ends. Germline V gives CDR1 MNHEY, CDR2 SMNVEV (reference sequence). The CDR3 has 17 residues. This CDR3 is CASSPDPSPGRTGELFF. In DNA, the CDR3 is TGTGCCAGCAGTCCAGACCCTTCCCCAGGGCGGACCGGGGAGCTGTTTTTT.

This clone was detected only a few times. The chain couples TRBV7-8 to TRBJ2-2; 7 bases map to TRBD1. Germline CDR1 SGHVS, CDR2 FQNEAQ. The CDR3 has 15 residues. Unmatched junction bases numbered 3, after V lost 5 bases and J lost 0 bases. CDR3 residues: CASSRGQTNTGELFF. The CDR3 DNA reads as TGTGCCAGCAGCCGGGGACAGACGAACACCGGGGAGCTGTTTTTT.

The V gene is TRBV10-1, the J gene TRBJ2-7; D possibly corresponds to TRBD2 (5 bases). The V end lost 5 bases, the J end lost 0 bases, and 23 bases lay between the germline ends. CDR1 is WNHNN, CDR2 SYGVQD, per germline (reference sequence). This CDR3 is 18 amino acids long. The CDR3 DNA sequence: TGCGCCAGCAGTTTCTTTTCCCCTACTAGAAGAGGCTCCTACGAGCAGTACTTC. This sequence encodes CASSFFSPTRRGSYEQYF.

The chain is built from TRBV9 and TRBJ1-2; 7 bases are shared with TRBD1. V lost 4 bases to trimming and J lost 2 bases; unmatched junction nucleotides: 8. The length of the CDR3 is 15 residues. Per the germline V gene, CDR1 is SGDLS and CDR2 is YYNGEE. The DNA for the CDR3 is TGTGCCAGCAGCCCCAGGACAGGAGAAAACTATGGCTACACCTTC. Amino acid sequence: CASSPRTGENYGYTF. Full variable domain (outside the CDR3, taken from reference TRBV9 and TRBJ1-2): DSGVTQTPKHLITATGQRVTLRCSPRSGDLSVYWYQQSLDQGLQFLIQYYNGEERAKGNILERFSAQQFPDLHSELNLSSLELGDSALYFCASSPRTGENYGYTFGSGTRLTVV.

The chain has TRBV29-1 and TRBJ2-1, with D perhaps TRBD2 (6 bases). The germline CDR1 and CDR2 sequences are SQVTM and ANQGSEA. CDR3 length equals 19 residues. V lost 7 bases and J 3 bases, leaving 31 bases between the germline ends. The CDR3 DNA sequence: TGCAGCGGAGGGTGGGACGGGGGATTTAGAAGGCGGGACTACAATGAGCAGTTCTTC. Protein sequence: CSGGWDGGFRRRDYNEQFF.

This CDR3 reads CASSPHATSGSTDTQYF. The CDR3 DNA sequence: TGTGCCAGCAGCCCCCACGCGACTAGCGGGAGCACAGATACGCAGTATTTT. The chain recombines TRBV7-2 with TRBJ2-3; 10 nucleotides agree with TRBD2. V dropped 5 bases and J dropped 0; count of bases not matched to a gene: 8. Germline-derived CDR1 and CDR2 are SGHTA and FQGNSA. The CDR3 sequence is 17 residues long.

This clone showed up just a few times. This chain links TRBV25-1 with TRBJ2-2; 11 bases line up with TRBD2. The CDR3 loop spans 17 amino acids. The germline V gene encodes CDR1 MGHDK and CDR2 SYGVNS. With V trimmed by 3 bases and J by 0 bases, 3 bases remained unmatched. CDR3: CASSDLTSGANTGELFF. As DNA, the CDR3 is TGTGCCAGCAGTGACTTGACTAGCGGGGCGAACACCGGGGAGCTGTTTTTT.

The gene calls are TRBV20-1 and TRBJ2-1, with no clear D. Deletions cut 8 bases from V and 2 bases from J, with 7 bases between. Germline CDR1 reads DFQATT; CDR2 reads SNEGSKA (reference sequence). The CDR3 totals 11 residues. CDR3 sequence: CSPSPYNEQFF. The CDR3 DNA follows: TGCAGTCCAAGCCCCTACAATGAGCAGTTCTTC.